The 21 T cell receptor beta chains presented below share a single source sample, sequenced in a study of OX40 agonist ivuxolimab in advanced cancers. Clones were read by immunoSEQ multiplex PCR, and TCRdb kept only the in-frame ones, dropping some. The sample has about 58,000 clones; around nine tenths are singletons. The sample here was CD4+ or CD8+ T cells sorted from blood, taken in a trial of the OX40 agonist ivuxolimab. Receptor source: an adult with an advanced solid tumor such as melanoma, head and neck, liver or kidney cancer.

This sequence joins TRBV2 and TRBJ2-3; D not certain. CDR3 length equals 16 residues. The germline CDR1 and CDR2 sequences are SNHLY and FYNNEI. The ends were cut back, 2 bases at V and 6 bases at J, with 18 bases in the middle. The CDR3 DNA reads TGTGCCAGCAGTGAAACCAGACACAAACTGCTGGATACGCAGTATTTT. It is translated as CASSETRHKLLDTQYF. The full variable domain, its missing parts supplied by reference TRBV2 and TRBJ2-3, is EPEVTQTPSHQVTQMGQEVILRCVPISNHLYFYWYRQILGQKVEFLVSFYNNEISEKSEIFDDQFSVERPDGSNFTLKIRSTKLEDSAMYFCASSETRHKLLDTQYFGPGTRLTVL.

The chain is built from TRBV2 and TRBJ1-1; no definite D call. This CDR3 is 14 amino acids long. Per the germline V gene, CDR1 is SNHLY and CDR2 is FYNNEI. V lost 5 bases to trimming and J lost 0 bases, with 10 bases between them. The CDR3 protein is CASSPADLNTEAFF. The CDR3 nucleotides are TGTGCCAGCAGTCCCGCCGACTTGAACACTGAAGCTTTCTTT.

Details on this clone: Other nucleotide sequences from this sample produce the same CDR3. The chain recombines TRBV27 with TRBJ2-1; a possible D gene is TRBD2 (5 bases). Germline V lookup: CDR1 MNHEY, CDR2 SMNVEV (reference sequence). V was trimmed by 8 bases and J by 9 bases, leaving 26 bases between them. CDR3 length: 16 residues. CDR3 amino acids: CASHEGLGWLTPEQFF. The CDR3 DNA sequence: TGTGCCAGCCATGAGGGTCTAGGATGGCTTACTCCTGAGCAGTTCTTC.

This rearrangement joins TRBV30 to TRBJ2-5; D may correspond to TRBD1 or TRBD2 (6 bases each). In germline, CDR1 is GTSNPN, CDR2 SVGIG (reference sequence). The CDR3 runs 14 residues. The V end lost 0 bases, the J end lost 5 bases, and 13 bases lay between the germline ends. CDR3 in amino acids: CAWSVKGGLETQYF. The DNA of the CDR3 is TGTGCCTGGAGTGTAAAGGGGGGCTTGGAGACCCAGTACTTC.

This clone was recorded once. The V call is TRBV15, the J call TRBJ1-5; 8 nucleotides align to TRBD1. In germline, CDR1 is LNHNV, CDR2 YYDKDF (reference sequence). J gave up 6 bases and V 5 bases, and 6 bases lay outside the gene matches. The CDR3 spans 14 residues. Here the CDR3 reads CATSGGQGRQPQHF. The DNA of the CDR3 is TGTGCCACCAGCGGCGGACAGGGACGTCAGCCCCAGCATTTT.

V and J are TRBV6-5 and TRBJ2-7, with 10 positions matching TRBD1. From germline, CDR1 is MNHEY and CDR2 SVGAGI. The length of the CDR3 is 14 residues. J lost 4 bases, V lost 7 bases, and 7 bases had no gene match. In DNA form, the CDR3 reads TGTGCCAGCAATCGACAGGGGGCGGGTTACGAGCAGTACTTC. Translated: CASNRQGAGYEQYF.

CDR3 sequence reads: CASSSRGENYGYTF. The CDR3 nucleotides read TGTGCCAGCAGCTCACGGGGGGAGAACTATGGCTACACCTTC. The rearrangement links TRBV7-9 to TRBJ1-2; the D gene is possibly TRBD1 (5 bases). CDR3 size: 14 residues. Germline V CDR1 and CDR2: SEHNR, FQNEAQ (reference sequence). V was pared by 4 bases and J by 2 bases, with 11 bases between.

This clone appeared a single time. The CDR3 DNA sequence: TGTGCCAGCAGTGATACGTCGGGAGGAGAGACCCAGTACTTC. This translates into CASSDTSGGETQYF. The chain combines TRBV25-1 with TRBJ2-5, with 7 bases lining up with TRBD2. With 3 bases clipped from V and 4 bases from J, the junction kept 5 bases outside the gene matches. In germline, CDR1 is MGHDK, CDR2 SYGVNS. CDR3 size: 14 residues.

This clone appeared once. The gene calls are TRBV25-1 and TRBJ1-5, with D possibly matching TRBD1 (6 bases). Between the trimmed V and J ends, which lost 3 bases and 0 bases, there was a span of 9 bases. This CDR3 is 15 amino acids long. Germline values: CDR1 MGHDK, CDR2 SYGVNS. The CDR3 coding sequence is TGTGCCAGCAGTGAGAGCAGGGGTAGCAATCAGCCCCAGCATTTT. Its translation is CASSESRGSNQPQHF.

The chain employs TRBV7-9 and TRBJ2-3, with D tentatively TRBD1 (5 bases). The germline CDR1 and CDR2 sequences are SEHNR and FQNEAQ (reference sequence). The CDR3 has 15 amino acids. Trimming pared 0 bases from V and 5 bases from J, leaving 12 bases between. The CDR3 region has the DNA TGTGCCAGCAGCTTAGCTGTCGGCAGGGAAGATACGCAGTATTTT. This gives the protein CASSLAVGREDTQYF. Looking up the rest from reference TRBV7-9 and TRBJ2-3 gives the full variable domain: DTGVSQNPRHKITKRGQNVTFRCDPISEHNRLYWYRQTLGQGPEFLTYFQNEAQLEKSRLLSDRFSAERPKGSFSTLEIQRTEQGDSAMYLCASSLAVGREDTQYFGPGTRLTVL.

The chain combines TRBV6-5 with TRBJ2-7; the D gene is possibly TRBD2 (5 bases). The CDR3 is 14 amino acids. CDR1 is MNHEY, CDR2 SVGAGI, per germline. Between the trimmed V and J ends, which lost 2 bases and 0 bases, there was a span of 8 bases. CDR3 DNA sequence: TGTGCCAGCAGTTACGAGCGGAGCTCCTACGAGCAGTACTTC. This translates into CASSYERSSYEQYF.

Of note for this clone: Other nucleotide sequences in the sample specify the same CDR3. The chain is built from TRBV25-1 and TRBJ2-5, with 9 bases that match TRBD2. J lost 5 bases, V lost 6 bases, and 4 bases had no gene match. The germline gives CDR1 MGHDK, CDR2 SYGVNS. This CDR3 contains 13 residues. CDR3 in DNA: TGTGCCAGCAGAACTAGCGGGTCGGAGACCCAGTACTTC. Translating gives CASRTSGSETQYF. Complete variable domain (other parts from reference TRBV25-1 and TRBJ2-5): EADIYQTPRYLVIGTGKKITLECSQTMGHDKMYWYQQDPGMELHLIHYSYGVNSTEKGDLSSESTVSRIRTEHFPLTLESARPSHTSQYLCASRTSGSETQYFGPGTRLLVL.

The gene calls are TRBV2 and TRBJ1-2; 7 nucleotides agree with TRBD1. This CDR3 spans 14 amino acids. With V trimmed by 3 bases and J by 2 bases, 3 bases remained unmatched. Per germline, CDR1 SNHLY and CDR2 FYNNEI. CDR3 sequence: CASSEAGGNYGYTF. The CDR3 DNA sequence: TGTGCCAGCAGTGAGGCAGGGGGGAACTATGGCTACACCTTC.

CDR3: CASSFGQGSYEQYF. As DNA, the CDR3 is TGTGCCAGCAGTTTCGGGCAGGGATCCTACGAGCAGTACTTC. The chain joins TRBV6-5 to TRBJ2-7, with TRBD1 as a possible D gene (5 bases). V was cut by 4 bases and J by 1 base, with 11 bases left in between. In germline, CDR1 is MNHEY, CDR2 SVGAGI. This CDR3 comprises 14 residues.

The rearrangement uses TRBV6-5 and TRBJ2-5; D unresolved. V lost 7 bases and J lost 4, with 16 bases in between. Germline assignment: CDR1 MNHEY and CDR2 SVGAGI. The CDR3 is 14 residues long. CDR3 sequence (DNA): TGTGCCAGCAAGTCGGTCCCCACCCCAGAGACCCAGTACTTC. Protein sequence: CASKSVPTPETQYF.

The chain carries TRBV19 and TRBJ1-2; 7 bases agree with TRBD1. In germline, CDR1 is LNHDA, CDR2 SQIVND (reference sequence). The V gene end was trimmed by 9 bases and the J gene end by 7 bases; junction bases not matched to a gene: 11. This CDR3 spans 13 amino acids. DNA of the CDR3: TGTGCCAGCAGGGGCACAGGGGTCGGTGGCTACACCTTC. It is translated as CASRGTGVGGYTF.

The V call is TRBV7-2, the J call TRBJ2-1; D remains unclear. Trimming shortened V by 5 bases and J by 1 base, and 6 bases separated the two germline ends. The CDR3 is 13 residues long. Germline CDR1 is SGHTA and CDR2 is FQGNSA. CDR3 in amino acids: CASSDWSYNEQFF. DNA for the CDR3: TGTGCCAGCAGCGACTGGTCCTACAATGAGCAGTTCTTC.

V usage is TRBV18 and J usage is TRBJ2-3; no clear D. Germline CDR1 is KGHSH and CDR2 is LQKENI. Between the trimmed V and J ends, which lost 3 bases and 5 bases, there was a span of 9 bases. CDR3 length: 13 residues. The CDR3 spells CASSPRLLDTQYF. The CDR3 nucleotides are TGTGCCAGCTCACCTCGGTTGTTAGATACGCAGTATTTT.

The gene calls are TRBV7-9 and TRBJ2-5; D not resolved. CDR1 and CDR2 from the germline V gene are SEHNR and FQNEAQ (reference sequence). The CDR3 has 12 residues. V was clipped by 2 bases and J by 5 bases, with 6 bases between them. CDR3: CASSLNFETQYF. The CDR3 coding sequence is TGTGCCAGCAGCTTAAATTTTGAGACCCAGTACTTC.

The V and J genes are TRBV4-1 and TRBJ2-7; no firm D call. CDR1 and CDR2 from the germline V gene are MGHRA and YSYEKL. V was cut by 1 base and J by 3 bases, with 7 bases left in between. This CDR3 spans 13 amino acids. The CDR3 nucleotides read TGCGCCAGCAGCCAAGCAGAGCTCTACGAGCAGTACTTC. This translates into CASSQAELYEQYF.

J is TRBJ2-1 and V is TRBV19; 8 bases agree with TRBD1. The CDR3 sequence is 14 residues long. The germline CDR1 and CDR2 sequences are LNHDA and SQIVND (reference sequence). The junction had 5 bases not matched to a gene; V was cut back by 4 bases and J by 6 bases. CDR3: CASSKWTGINEQFF. In DNA, the CDR3 is TGTGCCAGTAGTAAGTGGACAGGGATCAATGAGCAGTTCTTC. The complete variable domain, with remaining parts taken from reference TRBV19 and TRBJ2-1, reads DGGITQSPKYLFRKEGQNVTLSCEQNLNHDAMYWYRQDPGQGLRLIYYSQIVNDFQKGDIAEGYSVSREKKESFPLTVTSAQKNPTAFYLCASSKWTGINEQFFGPGTRLTVL.